What follows are 9 T cell receptor beta chains derived from one specimen sequenced in a study of control samples from healthy donors and cancer patients. Produced via immunoSEQ multiplex PCR; TCRdb's table is partial and in-frame only. The table has some 410,000 clones, 75% to 95% seen once. Material for sequencing was PBMCs. The receptor source for this set is a man aged 35 to 55 with head and neck cancer.

The rearrangement uses TRBV7-6 and TRBJ1-4; D not certain. CDR3 length: 14 amino acids. Germline lookup yields CDR1 SGHVS and CDR2 FNYEAQ. V gave up 0 bases and J gave up 8 bases, with 10 bases separating them. Here the CDR3 reads CASSLAGVPEKLFF. DNA of the CDR3: TGTGCCAGCAGCTTAGCAGGAGTTCCGGAAAAACTGTTTTTT.

The V gene is TRBV5-4, the J gene TRBJ1-1, with TRBD1 as a possible D gene (6 bases). CDR3 length: 15 amino acids. V lost 1 base and J lost 4, with 14 bases in between. CDR1 SGHNT and CDR2 YYREEE come from the germline V gene (reference sequence). Here the CDR3 reads CASSLKWGRATEAFF. The DNA of the CDR3 is TGTGCCAGCAGCTTGAAGTGGGGGCGAGCCACTGAAGCTTTCTTT.

The chain carries TRBV7-6 and TRBJ1-1, with D unresolved. The germline CDR1 and CDR2 sequences are SGHVS and FNYEAQ. V was shortened by 5 bases and J by 0 bases, with 13 bases between the two germline ends. This CDR3 spans 15 amino acids. The CDR3 sequence: CASSTGRGMNTEAFF. The DNA for the CDR3 is TGTGCCAGCAGCACGGGCCGAGGGATGAACACTGAAGCTTTCTTT.

The gene calls are TRBV27 and TRBJ1-2, with a tentative D call TRBD1 (5 bases). The CDR3 has 15 residues. Germline V gives CDR1 MNHEY, CDR2 SMNVEV (reference sequence). Trimming cost V 3 bases and J 3 bases, with 14 bases left between them. CDR3 bases: TGTGCCAGCAGTTTTGGGGGGACGGACCACTATGGCTACACCTTC. It encodes CASSFGGTDHYGYTF.

The gene calls are TRBV6-5 and TRBJ1-2, with a tentative D call TRBD1 (6 bases). Trimming removed 6 bases from V and 7 bases from J, with 18 bases in between. The CDR3 covers 14 residues. Looked up from germline, CDR1 is MNHEY and CDR2 is SVGAGI. The chain's CDR3 is CASSQDSFGAGYTF. The CDR3 coding sequence is TGTGCCAGCAGCCAGGACAGTTTTGGGGCTGGCTACACCTTC.

V usage is TRBV9 and J usage is TRBJ2-3, with 8 positions matching TRBD2. Germline-derived CDR1 and CDR2 are SGDLS and YYNGEE. V lost 4 bases, J lost 4 bases, and 8 bases stayed unmatched. This CDR3 comprises 15 residues. The chain's CDR3 is CASSLGGTRADTQYF. The CDR3 nucleotides read TGTGCCAGCAGCCTCGGAGGGACTAGAGCAGATACGCAGTATTTT.

V gene TRBV7-2 combines with J gene TRBJ1-4; TRBD1 might be the D (5 bases). Germline CDR1 and CDR2: SGHTA and FQGNSA. Trimming stripped 3 bases from V and 5 bases from J, with 10 bases between. The CDR3 extends over 14 amino acids. The CDR3 sequence: CASSLGHSNEKLFF. CDR3 in DNA: TGTGCCAGCAGCTTGGGGCACTCCAATGAAAAACTGTTTTTT.

The chain couples TRBV5-1 to TRBJ2-7; weak D call: TRBD1 (5 bases). Trimming pared 4 bases from V and 3 bases from J, leaving 26 bases between. CDR1 and CDR2 (germline): SGHRS, YFSETQ. The CDR3 sequence is 18 residues long. CDR3 sequence reads: CASSQGSARDFGFYEQYF. As DNA, the CDR3 is TGCGCCAGCAGCCAAGGCAGCGCCAGGGATTTTGGGTTCTACGAGCAGTACTTC.

The chain couples TRBV28 to TRBJ1-1; TRBD1 aligns across 7 bases. The germline V gene has CDR1 MDHEN and CDR2 SYDVKM. V lost 6 bases and J lost 4; bases outside the gene matches: 14. CDR3 length: 16 residues. The CDR3: CASRPTDRAPGTEAFF. CDR3 sequence (DNA): TGTGCCAGCAGACCGACCGACAGGGCCCCGGGCACTGAAGCTTTCTTT.